The T cell receptor beta chain described here comes from a study of cytomegalovirus exposure and HLA in healthy donors. Study at large: The roughly 110 validation repertoires matched the roughly 700 first-cohort repertoires in platform, a later analysis reported. General study results and limits: Researchers catalogued roughly 170 TCR beta chains as cytomegalovirus-associated. There were a few CMV-associated chains whose specificity for CMV antigens was confirmed in vitro.

Sequencing was performed with immunoSEQ multiplex PCR; in TCRdb, only in-frame clones are kept and a portion is missing. The sample carries about 98,000 clones, 87% recorded once. This clone was seen a few times. The antigen is undetermined. CDR1 is SGHRS, CDR2 YFSETQ, per germline. V was pared by 4 bases and J by 5 bases, with 9 bases of the junction left unmatched. CDR3 length: 15 residues. Separate from the 666-subject first cohort was the roughly 130-subject validation cohort, to which the donors belonged. The rearrangement uses TRBV5-1 and TRBJ1-2; 9 bases line up with TRBD1. This TCR was sampled from a man between 18 and 29 years old in good health and CMV-seropositive. The sequenced sample consisted of PBMCs. DNA of the CDR3: TGCGCCAGCAGCCCAGACCGGGACAGGGCGTATGGCTACACCTTC. Protein sequence: CASSPDRDRAYGYTF.